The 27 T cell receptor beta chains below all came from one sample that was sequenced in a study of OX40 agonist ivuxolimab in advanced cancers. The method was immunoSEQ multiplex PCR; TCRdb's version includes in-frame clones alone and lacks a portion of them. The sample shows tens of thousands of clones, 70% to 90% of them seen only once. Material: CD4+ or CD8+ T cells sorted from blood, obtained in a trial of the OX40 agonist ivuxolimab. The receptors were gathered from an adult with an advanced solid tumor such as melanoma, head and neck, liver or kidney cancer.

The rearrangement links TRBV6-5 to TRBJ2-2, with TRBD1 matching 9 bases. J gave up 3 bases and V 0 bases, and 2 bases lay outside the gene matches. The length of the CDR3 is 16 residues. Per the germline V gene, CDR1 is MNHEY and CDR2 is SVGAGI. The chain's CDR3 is CASSYSGQGHTGELFF. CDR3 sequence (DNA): TGTGCCAGCAGTTACTCGGGACAGGGCCACACCGGGGAGCTGTTTTTT.

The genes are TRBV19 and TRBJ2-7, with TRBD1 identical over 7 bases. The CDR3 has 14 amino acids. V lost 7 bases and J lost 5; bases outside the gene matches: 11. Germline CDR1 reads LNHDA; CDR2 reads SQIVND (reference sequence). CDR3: CASTPTGNPHEQYF. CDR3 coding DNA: TGTGCCAGTACCCCGACAGGGAACCCCCACGAGCAGTACTTC.

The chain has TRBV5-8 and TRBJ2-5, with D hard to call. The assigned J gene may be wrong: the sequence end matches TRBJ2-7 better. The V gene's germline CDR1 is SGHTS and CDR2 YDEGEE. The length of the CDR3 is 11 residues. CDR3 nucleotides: TGTGCCAGCAGCGCGGCCTACGAGCAGTACTTC. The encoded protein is CASSAAYEQYF.

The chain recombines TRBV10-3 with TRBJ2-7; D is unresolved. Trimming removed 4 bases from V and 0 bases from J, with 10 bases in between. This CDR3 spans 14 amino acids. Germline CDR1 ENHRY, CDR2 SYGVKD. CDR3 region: CAISGQADSYEQYF. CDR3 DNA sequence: TGTGCCATCAGTGGCCAGGCAGACTCCTACGAGCAGTACTTC.

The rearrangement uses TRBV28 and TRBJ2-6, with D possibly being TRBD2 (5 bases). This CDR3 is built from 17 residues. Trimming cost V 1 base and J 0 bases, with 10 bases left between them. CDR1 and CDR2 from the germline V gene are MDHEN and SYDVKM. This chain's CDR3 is CASSLYLGSSGANVLTF. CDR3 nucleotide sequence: TGTGCCAGCAGTTTATACTTAGGGAGCTCTGGGGCCAACGTCCTGACTTTC.

CDR3 loop: CASSQELSSSYNEQFF. In DNA, the CDR3 is TGTGCCAGCAGCCAAGAGTTATCGAGCTCCTACAATGAGCAGTTCTTC. The J gene is TRBJ2-1, the V gene TRBV4-2; D gene unclear. Germline V gives CDR1 LGHNA, CDR2 YNFKEQ. CDR3 length equals 16 residues. V dropped 0 bases and J dropped 0 bases, with 9 bases sitting between them.

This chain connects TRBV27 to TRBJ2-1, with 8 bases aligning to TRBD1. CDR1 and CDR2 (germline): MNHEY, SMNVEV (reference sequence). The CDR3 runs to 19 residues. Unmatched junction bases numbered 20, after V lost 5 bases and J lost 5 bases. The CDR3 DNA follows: TGTGCCAGCAGTAACAACCGGGACAGGACTTCTTACTACAACAATGAGCAGTTCTTC. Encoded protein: CASSNNRDRTSYYNNEQFF.

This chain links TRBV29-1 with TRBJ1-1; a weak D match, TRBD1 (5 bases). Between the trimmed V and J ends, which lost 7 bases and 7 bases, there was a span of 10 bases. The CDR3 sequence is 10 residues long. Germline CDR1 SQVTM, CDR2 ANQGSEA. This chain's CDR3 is CSGLTDEAFF. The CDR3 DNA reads TGCAGCGGTCTGACAGATGAAGCTTTCTTT.

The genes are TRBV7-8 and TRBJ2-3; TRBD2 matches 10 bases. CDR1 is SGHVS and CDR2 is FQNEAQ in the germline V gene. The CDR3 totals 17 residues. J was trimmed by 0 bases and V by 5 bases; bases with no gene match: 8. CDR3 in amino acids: CASSPDPSGGSTDTQYF. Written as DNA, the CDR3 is TGTGCCAGCAGCCCCGACCCTAGCGGGGGAAGCACAGATACGCAGTATTTT.

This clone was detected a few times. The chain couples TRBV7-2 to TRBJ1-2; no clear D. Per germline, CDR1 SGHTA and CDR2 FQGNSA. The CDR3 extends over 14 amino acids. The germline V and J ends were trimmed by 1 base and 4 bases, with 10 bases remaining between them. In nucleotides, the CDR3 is TGTGCCAGCAGCTTAGTGGCGGATACCTATGGCTACACCTTC. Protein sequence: CASSLVADTYGYTF.

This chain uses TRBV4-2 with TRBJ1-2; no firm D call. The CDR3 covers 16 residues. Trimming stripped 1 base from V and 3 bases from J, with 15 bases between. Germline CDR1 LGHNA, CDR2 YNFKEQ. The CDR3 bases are TGTGCCAGCAGCCAAGCGGCGGATCGCGAAGACTATGGCTACACCTTC. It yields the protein CASSQAADREDYGYTF.

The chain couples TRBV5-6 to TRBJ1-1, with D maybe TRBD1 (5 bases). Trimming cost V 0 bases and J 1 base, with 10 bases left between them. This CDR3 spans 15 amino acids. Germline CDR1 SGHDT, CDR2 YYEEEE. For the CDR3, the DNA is TGTGCCAGCAGCTTGGTGGGGCGGACGAACACTGAAGCTTTCTTT. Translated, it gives CASSLVGRTNTEAFF.

CDR3 residues: CASSTGGTTNEKLFF. The DNA of the CDR3 is TGTGCCAGCAGCACCGGCGGGACAACTAATGAAAAACTGTTTTTT. V gene TRBV7-9 combines with J gene TRBJ1-4; D uncertain. Germline CDR1 and CDR2: SEHNR and FQNEAQ (reference sequence). Trimming took off 5 bases at V and 0 bases at J, with 10 bases between the two ends. CDR3 size: 15 residues.

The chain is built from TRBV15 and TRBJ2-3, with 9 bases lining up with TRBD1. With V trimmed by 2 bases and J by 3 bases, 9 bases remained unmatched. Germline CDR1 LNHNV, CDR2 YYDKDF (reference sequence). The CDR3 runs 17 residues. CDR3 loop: CATSRSAGTGRTDTQYF. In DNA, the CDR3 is TGTGCCACCAGCAGAAGCGCCGGGACAGGGAGGACAGATACGCAGTATTTT. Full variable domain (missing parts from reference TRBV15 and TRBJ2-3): DAMVIQNPRYQVTQFGKPVTLSCSQTLNHNVMYWYQQKSSQAPKLLFHYYDKDFNNEADTPDNFQSRRPNTSFCFLDIRSPGLGDTAMYLCATSRSAGTGRTDTQYFGPGTRLTVL.

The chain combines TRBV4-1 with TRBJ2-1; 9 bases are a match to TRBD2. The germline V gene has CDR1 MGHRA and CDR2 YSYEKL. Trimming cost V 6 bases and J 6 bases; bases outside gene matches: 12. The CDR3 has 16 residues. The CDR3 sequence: CASRRFPGLARNEQFF. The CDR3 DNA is TGCGCCAGCAGACGTTTTCCGGGACTAGCCCGCAATGAGCAGTTCTTC.

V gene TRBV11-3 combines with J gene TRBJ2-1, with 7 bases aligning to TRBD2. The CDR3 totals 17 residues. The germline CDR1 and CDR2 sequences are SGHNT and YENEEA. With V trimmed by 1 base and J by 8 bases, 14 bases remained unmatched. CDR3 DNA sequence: TGTGCCAGCAGCTTAGGGAGGCGGGAGTCCGAGAGCCATGAGCAGTTCTTC. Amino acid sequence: CASSLGRRESESHEQFF.

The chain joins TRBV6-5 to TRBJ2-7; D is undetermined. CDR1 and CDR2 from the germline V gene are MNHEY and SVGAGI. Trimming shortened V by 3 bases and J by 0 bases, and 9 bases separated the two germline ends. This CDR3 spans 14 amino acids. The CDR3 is CASSYQDGSYEQYF. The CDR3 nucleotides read TGTGCCAGCAGTTATCAAGACGGCTCCTACGAGCAGTACTTC.

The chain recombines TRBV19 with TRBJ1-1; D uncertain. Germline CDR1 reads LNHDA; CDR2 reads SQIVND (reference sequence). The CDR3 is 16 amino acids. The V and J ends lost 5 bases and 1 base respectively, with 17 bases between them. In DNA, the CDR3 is TGTGCCAGTAGTTGGGTTTGGGTCGGGTCGAACACTGAAGCTTTCTTT. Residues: CASSWVWVGSNTEAFF.

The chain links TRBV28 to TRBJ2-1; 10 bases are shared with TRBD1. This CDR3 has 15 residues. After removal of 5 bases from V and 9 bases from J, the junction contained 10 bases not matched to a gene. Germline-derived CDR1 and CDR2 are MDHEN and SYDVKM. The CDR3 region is CASSRPGQGLSEQFF. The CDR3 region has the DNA TGTGCCAGCAGTCGCCCGGGACAGGGGCTTAGTGAGCAGTTCTTC.

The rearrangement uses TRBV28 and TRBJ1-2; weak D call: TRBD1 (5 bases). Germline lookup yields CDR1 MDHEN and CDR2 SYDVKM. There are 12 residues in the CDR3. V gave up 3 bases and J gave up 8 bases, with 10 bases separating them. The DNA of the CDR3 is TGTGCCAGCAGTTTTGCAGGGCACGGCTACACCTTC. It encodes CASSFAGHGYTF.

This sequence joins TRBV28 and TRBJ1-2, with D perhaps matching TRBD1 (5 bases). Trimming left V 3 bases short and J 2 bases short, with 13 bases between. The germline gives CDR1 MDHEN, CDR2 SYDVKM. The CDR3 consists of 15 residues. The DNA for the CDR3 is TGTGCCAGCAGTTTTAGAGACAGCGCAAACTATGGCTACACCTTC. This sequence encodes CASSFRDSANYGYTF.

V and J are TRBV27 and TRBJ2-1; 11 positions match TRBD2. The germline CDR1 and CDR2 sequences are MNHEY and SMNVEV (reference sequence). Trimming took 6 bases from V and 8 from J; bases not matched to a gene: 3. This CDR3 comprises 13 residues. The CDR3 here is CASRLAGVDEQFF. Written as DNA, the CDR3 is TGTGCCAGCAGACTAGCGGGAGTGGATGAGCAGTTCTTC.

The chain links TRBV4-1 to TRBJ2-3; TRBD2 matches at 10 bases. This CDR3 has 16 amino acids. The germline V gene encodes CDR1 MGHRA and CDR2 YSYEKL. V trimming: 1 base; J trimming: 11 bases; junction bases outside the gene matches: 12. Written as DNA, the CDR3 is TGCGCCAGCAGCCAAGGGCTAGCGGGAGTTCTCATTAGGCAGTATTTT. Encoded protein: CASSQGLAGVLIRQYF.

CDR3 coding DNA: TGTGCCAGTGTGCCTGGGGGTAACTATGGCTACACCTTC. The encoded protein is CASVPGGNYGYTF. This chain links TRBV28 with TRBJ1-2; D is perhaps TRBD1 (5 bases). The CDR3 sequence is 13 residues long. The ends were cut back, 9 bases at V and 1 base at J, with 12 bases in the middle. Germline V gives CDR1 MDHEN, CDR2 SYDVKM.

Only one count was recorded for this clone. The CDR3 DNA follows: TGTGCCAGCTCACCGACAGGGGGACTCTATGGCTACACCTTC. Translation: CASSPTGGLYGYTF. The chain has TRBV18 and TRBJ1-2; TRBD1 matches 9 bases. There are 14 residues in the CDR3. V was clipped by 3 bases and J by 4 bases; unmatched bases: 3. Looked up from germline, CDR1 is KGHSH and CDR2 is LQKENI.

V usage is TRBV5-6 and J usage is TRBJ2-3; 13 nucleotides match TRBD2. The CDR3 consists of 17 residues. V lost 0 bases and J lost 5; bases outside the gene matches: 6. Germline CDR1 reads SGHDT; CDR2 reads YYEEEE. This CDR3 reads CASSLAGTSGKRDTQYF. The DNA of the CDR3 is TGTGCCAGCAGCTTGGCCGGGACTAGCGGGAAGCGAGATACGCAGTATTTT.

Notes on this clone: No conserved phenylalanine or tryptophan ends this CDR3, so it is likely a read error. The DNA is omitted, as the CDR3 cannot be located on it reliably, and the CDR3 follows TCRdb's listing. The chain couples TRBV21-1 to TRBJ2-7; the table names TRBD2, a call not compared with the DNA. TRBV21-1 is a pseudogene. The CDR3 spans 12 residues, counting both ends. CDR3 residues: CASSTPGDSGRL.